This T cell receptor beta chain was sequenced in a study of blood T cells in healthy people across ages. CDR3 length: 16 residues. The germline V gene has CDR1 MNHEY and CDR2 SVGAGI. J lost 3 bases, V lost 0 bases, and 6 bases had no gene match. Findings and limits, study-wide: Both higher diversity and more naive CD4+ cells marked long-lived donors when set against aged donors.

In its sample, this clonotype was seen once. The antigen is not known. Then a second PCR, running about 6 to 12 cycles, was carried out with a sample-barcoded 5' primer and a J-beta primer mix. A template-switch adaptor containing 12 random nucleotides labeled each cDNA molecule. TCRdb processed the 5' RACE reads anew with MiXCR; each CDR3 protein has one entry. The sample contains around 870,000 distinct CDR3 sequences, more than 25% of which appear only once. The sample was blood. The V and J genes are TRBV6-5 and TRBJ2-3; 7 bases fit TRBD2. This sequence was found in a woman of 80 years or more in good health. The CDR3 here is CASSYSPGRGTDTQYF. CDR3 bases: TGTGCCAGCAGTTACTCGCCGGGGCGGGGGACAGATACGCAGTATTTT.